The rows below give T cell receptor beta chains drawn from one sample of a study of CD8+CD57+ T cells in acquired aplastic anemia. TCRdb recomputed calls from the reads with MiXCR, one row per CDR3 protein. The table records about 220,000 distinct CDR3 sequences, roughly half of them present only once. The sample comprised sorted CD4+, CD8+, or CD8+CD57+ T cells (not recorded which) from PBMCs. These receptors all come from a human donor with aplastic anemia. The CDR3 runs from the conserved cysteine through the conserved F or W. The D gene is left open where the match is weak. Clone sizes are given selectively: once, few, many, or a class where the clone is expanded.

V	size	D	J	CDR3	DNA
TRBV7-9	.	TRBD2	TRBJ2-3	CASSFLEVGVAGHKDTQYF	TGTGCCAGCAGCTTCTTAGAGGTCGGAGTAGCGGGGCACAAAGATACGCAGTATTTT
TRBV24-1	many	.	TRBJ1-1	CATSMENTEAFF	TGTGCCACCTCCATGGAGAACACTGAAGCTTTCTTT
TRBV29-1	.	.	TRBJ2-7	CSVVSGSSSYEQYF	TGCAGCGTTGTCAGCGGGTCTAGCTCCTACGAGCAGTACTTC
TRBV20-1	.	TRBD1	TRBJ1-3	CSALPGQGSGNTIYF	TGCAGTGCTTTACCGGGACAGGGGTCCGGAAACACCATATATTTT
TRBV7-9	.	.	TRBJ2-7	CASSPTSDEQYF	TGTGCCAGCAGCCCGACTTCGGACGAGCAGTACTTC
TRBV30	.	.	TRBJ1-4	CAWSVLIAGGEKLFF	TGTGCCTGGAGTGTACTGATTGCAGGAGGCGAAAAACTGTTTTTT
TRBV11-2	few	TRBD2	TRBJ2-7	CASSSFRTSSNEQYF	TGTGCCAGCAGCTCCTTCAGGACTAGCAGCAACGAGCAGTACTTC
TRBV19	.	.	TRBJ2-1	CASSQPGEQFF	TGTGCCAGTAGTCAGCCGGGAGAGCAGTTCTTC
TRBV7-8	once	.	TRBJ2-1	CASRQGPYNEQFF	TGTGCCAGCAGACAAGGACCATACAATGAGCAGTTCTTC
TRBV6-5	.	.	TRBJ1-2	CASSPGSFSGNTF	TGTGCCAGCAGCCCGGGAAGCTTCTCTGGAAACACCTTC
TRBV20-1	many	.	TRBJ1-5	CSAPRPPDSSNQPQHF	TGCAGTGCTCCCCGCCCTCCGGACAGTTCAAATCAGCCCCAGCATTTT
TRBV15	.	TRBD1	TRBJ2-7	CATSSGQGGQYF	TGTGCCACCAGCAGCGGACAGGGTGGGCAGTACTTC
TRBV27	many	.	TRBJ2-2	CASTSNTGELFF	TGTGCCAGCACCTCGAACACCGGGGAGCTGTTTTTT
TRBV4-2	.	TRBD1	TRBJ2-4	CASSQDWTGWDIQYF	TGTGCCAGCAGCCAAGACTGGACAGGGTGGGACATTCAGTACTTC
TRBV6-1	few	TRBD1	TRBJ1-1	CASREGGSKTEAFF	TGTGCCAGCAGGGAAGGGGGCTCGAAGACTGAAGCTTTCTTT
TRBV7-3	.	TRBD1	TRBJ1-6	CAGSVGTGILSPLHF	TGTGCCGGCAGCGTCGGGACAGGGATATTGTCACCCCTCCACTTT
TRBV27	.	TRBD1	TRBJ1-2	CASSFTSTGDGYTF	TGTGCCAGCAGTTTTACAAGCACAGGGGACGGCTACACCTTC
TRBV2	.	TRBD2	TRBJ2-1	CAWSPRARREGGRQFF	TGTGCCTGGAGCCCAAGGGCACGGCGGGAGGGCGGTAGGCAGTTCTTC
TRBV7-2	.	TRBD2	TRBJ2-7	CASSSHLTSGSLDEQYF	TGTGCCAGCAGCTCGCACCTTACTAGCGGGAGTTTGGACGAGCAGTACTTC
TRBV7-6	once	.	TRBJ1-1	CASSLGVWAEAFF	TGTGCCAGCAGCTTAGGGGTTTGGGCTGAAGCTTTCTTT
TRBV10-3	.	TRBD1	TRBJ1-2	CAISARDRVGYTF	TGTGCCATCAGTGCACGCGACAGGGTTGGCTACACCTTC
TRBV19	few	.	TRBJ2-2	CASTSGFKSGELFF	TGTGCCAGTACATCAGGGTTTAAGAGCGGGGAGCTGTTTTTT
TRBV2	few	.	TRBJ2-6	CASSQGWGSGANVLTF	TGTGCCAGCAGTCAGGGGTGGGGCTCTGGGGCCAACGTCCTGACTTTC
TRBV20-1	many	TRBD1	TRBJ1-2	CSARRQGAPYGYTF	TGCAGTGCTAGAAGGCAGGGGGCTCCCTATGGCTACACCTTC
TRBV2	.	TRBD1	TRBJ1-2	CASSYVQGGPGGYTF	TGTGCCAGCAGTTACGTCCAGGGGGGGCCTGGTGGCTACACCTTC